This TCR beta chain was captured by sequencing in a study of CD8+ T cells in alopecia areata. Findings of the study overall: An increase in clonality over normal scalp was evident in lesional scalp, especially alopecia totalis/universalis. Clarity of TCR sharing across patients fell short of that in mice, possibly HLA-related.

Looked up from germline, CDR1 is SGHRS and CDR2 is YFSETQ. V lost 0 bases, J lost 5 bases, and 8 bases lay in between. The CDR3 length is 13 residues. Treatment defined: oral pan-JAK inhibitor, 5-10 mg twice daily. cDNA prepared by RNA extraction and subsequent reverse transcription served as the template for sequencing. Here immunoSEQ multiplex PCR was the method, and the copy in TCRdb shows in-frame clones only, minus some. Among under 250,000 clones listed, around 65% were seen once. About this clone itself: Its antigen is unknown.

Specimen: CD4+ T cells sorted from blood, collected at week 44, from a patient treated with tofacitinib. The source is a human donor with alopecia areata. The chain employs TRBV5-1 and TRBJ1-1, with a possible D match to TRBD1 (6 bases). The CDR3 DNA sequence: TGCGCCAGCAGCTTGGTCAGGGGAACTGAAGCTTTCTTT. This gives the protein CASSLVRGTEAFF.